Below, 6 T cell receptor beta chains from the same sample are listed, as sequenced in a study of blood T cell repertoires in COVID-19. Generated by immunoSEQ multiplex PCR, the TCRdb table keeps only in-frame clones and is missing some. This table has approximately 140,000 clones, roughly 90% appearing once. The sequenced sample consisted of peripheral blood. The receptors stem from a human donor in a cohort sampled during active COVID-19.

This clone was seen just once. The chain carries TRBV24-1 and TRBJ2-1; 8 bases align to TRBD1. Germline V CDR1 and CDR2: KGHDR, SFDVKD. The CDR3 sequence is 16 residues long. V trimming: 5 bases; J trimming: 4 bases; junction bases outside the gene matches: 9. The CDR3: CATSVSGTGFYNEQFF. CDR3 coding DNA: TGTGCCACCAGTGTCTCCGGGACAGGCTTTTACAATGAGCAGTTCTTC.

The chain links TRBV10-1 to TRBJ2-1; D gene uncertain. This CDR3 has 12 amino acids. The V gene's germline CDR1 is WNHNN and CDR2 SYGVQD (reference sequence). V gave up 5 bases and J gave up 6 bases, with 8 bases separating them. CDR3 residues: CASSIPLNEQFF. The CDR3 nucleotides read TGCGCCAGCAGTATTCCCCTCAATGAGCAGTTCTTC.

CDR3 DNA: TGTGCCAGCAGTCGGTCAAATGAGCAGTTCTTC. It yields the protein CASSRSNEQFF. This chain connects TRBV14 to TRBJ2-1; D gene unclear. V was shortened by 6 bases and J by 7 bases, with 7 bases between the two germline ends. The germline V gene has CDR1 SGHDN and CDR2 FVKESK. This CDR3 comprises 11 residues.

This chain uses TRBV7-2 with TRBJ2-5; 9 bases agree with TRBD1. This CDR3 has 14 amino acids. The V gene end was trimmed by 1 base and the J gene end by 6 bases; junction bases not matched to a gene: 3. Germline V CDR1 and CDR2: SGHTA, FQGNSA. DNA for the CDR3: TGTGCCAGCAGCTTAGAGGGACAGGGTCAGACCCAGTACTTC. Protein product: CASSLEGQGQTQYF.

The V call is TRBV7-9, the J call TRBJ2-6; D unresolved. Germline CDR1 reads SEHNR; CDR2 reads FQNEAQ (reference sequence). The ends were cut back, 1 base at V and 0 bases at J, with 13 bases in the middle. There are 18 residues in the CDR3. In DNA form, the CDR3 reads TGTGCCAGCAGCTTAGGTTGGCAGATCCGCTCTGGGGCCAACGTCCTGACTTTC. This sequence encodes CASSLGWQIRSGANVLTF.

The J gene is TRBJ2-2, the V gene TRBV7-3; the D gene is possibly TRBD1 (5 bases). The CDR3 has 14 amino acids. Germline values: CDR1 SGHTA, CDR2 FQGTGA. Trimming shortened V by 8 bases and J by 0 bases, and 10 bases separated the two germline ends. The CDR3 here is CASRRTTNTGELFF. As DNA, the CDR3 is TGTGCCAGCCGCCGGACAACGAACACCGGGGAGCTGTTTTTT.